Listed here are 27 T cell receptor beta chains from one sample, sequenced in a study of lymphopenia after photon versus proton radiotherapy. Assay used: immunoSEQ multiplex PCR; TCRdb lists only in-frame clones, some missing. This table holds about 55,000 clones, 84% found once. This specimen was peripheral blood, taken from a patient treated with proton-based radiotherapy. Receptors originate from a man aged 55 to 70 with pancreatic cancer.

V usage is TRBV18 and J usage is TRBJ1-1; the D is unclear. The V gene's germline CDR1 is KGHSH and CDR2 LQKENI. V shed 3 bases and J shed 4 bases, with 12 bases lying between them. This CDR3 is 14 amino acids long. The CDR3 protein is CASSPEVRVTEAFF. CDR3 sequence (DNA): TGTGCCAGCTCACCCGAGGTCAGAGTCACTGAAGCTTTCTTT.

This clone was observed a few times. This chain connects TRBV4-1 to TRBJ2-3; 15 positions match TRBD2. With V trimmed by 3 bases and J by 1 base, 5 bases remained unmatched. CDR3 length: 18 residues. Germline V gene data show CDR1 as MGHRA and CDR2 as YSYEKL. CDR3 nucleotides: TGCGCCAGCAGCCAGTCGGGACTAGCGGGAGGAGGCACAGATACGCAGTATTTT. Its protein is CASSQSGLAGGGTDTQYF.

The rearrangement uses TRBV28 and TRBJ2-1; D remains unclear. The V gene lost 2 bases and the J gene lost 7 bases, with 12 bases spanning the gap. The germline V gene encodes CDR1 MDHEN and CDR2 SYDVKM. The CDR3 spans 14 residues. This chain's CDR3 is CASSLGWATNEQFF. CDR3 nucleotides: TGTGCCAGCAGTTTAGGGTGGGCCACGAATGAGCAGTTCTTC. The whole variable domain, remainder taken from reference TRBV28 and TRBJ2-1, is DVKVTQSSRYLVKRTGEKVFLECVQDMDHENMFWYRQDPGLGLRLIYFSYDVKMKEKGDIPEGYSVSREKKERFSLILESASTNQTSMYLCASSLGWATNEQFFGPGTRLTVL.

The CDR3, as DNA: TGTGCCAGCAGCTTAGGGCAGGCCACGAACACCGGGGAGCTGTTTTTT. Translation: CASSLGQATNTGELFF. The chain is built from TRBV7-3 and TRBJ2-2, with D hard to call. The germline CDR1 and CDR2 sequences are SGHTA and FQGTGA. The CDR3 is made up of 16 amino acids. Deletions cut 2 bases from V and 0 bases from J, with 10 bases between.

CDR3 coding DNA: TGTGCCAGCAGCTTGGCTGGACAGAACACCGGGGAGCTGTTTTTT. Its protein is CASSLAGQNTGELFF. The V gene is TRBV7-2, the J gene TRBJ2-2, with D possibly matching TRBD1 (5 bases). Deletions cut 3 bases from V and 1 base from J, with 9 bases between. The CDR3 extends over 15 amino acids. CDR1 is SGHTA and CDR2 is FQGNSA in the germline V gene.

This clone was seen a few times. The chain uses TRBV10-2 and TRBJ2-2, with 14 bases that match TRBD2. V lost 6 bases to trimming and J lost 2 bases; unmatched junction nucleotides: 8. CDR3 length equals 18 residues. In germline, CDR1 is WSHSY, CDR2 SAAADI. The chain's CDR3 is CASSGTSGRRGNTGELFF. The CDR3 DNA follows: TGCGCCAGCAGCGGGACTAGCGGGAGAAGGGGTAACACCGGGGAGCTGTTTTTT.

The rearrangement links TRBV4-1 to TRBJ2-7; tentative D call: TRBD2 (6 bases). Trimming cost V 0 bases and J 2 bases, with 14 bases left between them. CDR3 length equals 16 residues. The germline CDR1 and CDR2 sequences are MGHRA and YSYEKL. The CDR3 is CASSQDQDWEAYEQYF. CDR3 DNA sequence: TGCGCCAGCAGCCAAGATCAGGACTGGGAGGCCTACGAGCAGTACTTC.

The rearrangement links TRBV30 to TRBJ2-3; D call uncertain. Germline V gene lookup returns CDR1 GTSNPN and CDR2 SVGIG (reference sequence). Trimming removed 2 bases from V and 0 bases from J, with 9 bases in between. The CDR3 is 14 residues long. CDR3 region: CAWSRTVSTDTQYF. The CDR3 DNA follows: TGTGCCTGGAGTAGGACGGTTAGCACAGATACGCAGTATTTT.

In this sample, this clone turned up a few times. The gene calls are TRBV7-2 and TRBJ1-5, with 8 nucleotides matching TRBD1. The CDR3 extends over 16 amino acids. CDR1 and CDR2 from the germline V gene are SGHTA and FQGNSA. The V segment lost 3 bases and the J segment 7 bases; nucleotides outside the gene matches: 11. The CDR3 coding sequence is TGTGCCAGCAGCTTTGGAGACAGGGGTCTTGGGCAGCCCCAGCATTTT. Its protein product is CASSFGDRGLGQPQHF.

The chain recombines TRBV5-4 with TRBJ1-1; 7 nucleotides align to TRBD1. Germline V CDR1 and CDR2: SGHNT, YYREEE (reference sequence). The J segment lost 1 base and the V segment lost 10 bases, leaving 10 bases of the junction unmatched. The CDR3 loop spans 14 amino acids. The CDR3 protein is CAQLDRDSNTEAFF. The DNA of the CDR3 is TGTGCCCAGCTTGACAGGGACTCGAACACTGAAGCTTTCTTT. The full variable domain, in which reference TRBV5-4 and TRBJ1-1 provide the parts outside the CDR3, is ETGVTQSPTHLIKTRGQQVTLRCSSQSGHNTVSWYQQALGQGPQFIFQYYREEENGRGNFPPRFSGLQFPNYSSELNVNALELDDSALYLCAQLDRDSNTEAFFGQGTRLTVV.

This chain connects TRBV28 to TRBJ2-3, with D possibly matching TRBD2 (7 bases). V was pared by 2 bases and J by 0 bases, with 21 bases between. The CDR3 loop spans 19 amino acids. Looked up from germline, CDR1 is MDHEN and CDR2 is SYDVKM. The CDR3 DNA is TGTGCCAGCAGTTTAAAGGCCTTGAGGGGGAGGGGGAGCACAGATACGCAGTATTTT. This sequence encodes CASSLKALRGRGSTDTQYF.

This chain uses TRBV11-2 with TRBJ2-1; D possibly matches TRBD1 or TRBD2 (5 bases each). CDR3 length equals 14 residues. The germline V gene has CDR1 SGHAT and CDR2 FQNNGV. V lost 5 bases to trimming and J lost 6 bases, with 14 bases between them. In DNA form, the CDR3 reads TGTGCCAGCAGCACCGGGACCCTCTTCAATGAGCAGTTCTTC. This codes for CASSTGTLFNEQFF.

J is TRBJ1-5 and V is TRBV19, with unresolved D. The germline V gene has CDR1 LNHDA and CDR2 SQIVND (reference sequence). V gave up 6 bases and J gave up 1 base, with 16 bases separating them. The CDR3 contains 16 residues. CDR3 nucleotide sequence: TGTGCCAGTAGAAATCCTTCCATGAGGAGCAATCAGCCCCAGCATTTT. Its protein is CASRNPSMRSNQPQHF.

Only one count was recorded for this clone. The V and J genes are TRBV30 and TRBJ2-6, with a possible D match to TRBD1 (6 bases). The CDR3 totals 15 residues. The germline V and J ends were trimmed by 0 bases and 1 base, with 7 bases remaining between them. CDR1 and CDR2 (germline): GTSNPN, SVGIG (reference sequence). The CDR3 reads CAWSVQGSGANVLTF. The CDR3 nucleotides read TGTGCCTGGAGTGTACAGGGATCTGGGGCCAACGTCCTGACTTTC.

The chain has TRBV5-6 and TRBJ2-1; D gene uncertain. Germline CDR1 and CDR2: SGHDT and YYEEEE. CDR3 length equals 14 residues. V lost 4 bases, J lost 4 bases, and 12 bases lay in between. The chain's CDR3 is CASSAPTFYNEQFF. CDR3 bases: TGTGCCAGCAGCGCCCCGACTTTTTACAATGAGCAGTTCTTC.

The chain joins TRBV2 to TRBJ2-5; the match to TRBD2 covers 7 bases. The CDR3 is made up of 18 amino acids. Germline CDR1 SNHLY, CDR2 FYNNEI. The V segment lost 8 bases and the J segment 4 bases; nucleotides outside the gene matches: 22. The CDR3 spells CASPSRTREKRLGETQYF. CDR3 DNA: TGTGCCAGCCCCTCCCGAACGCGGGAGAAAAGGTTAGGAGAGACCCAGTACTTC.

The chain uses TRBV7-9 and TRBJ2-1; D is perhaps TRBD2 (6 bases). V was pared by 7 bases and J by 3 bases, with 22 bases between. This CDR3 is 17 amino acids long. Germline V gives CDR1 SEHNR, CDR2 FQNEAQ (reference sequence). The CDR3 bases are TGTGCCAGCACCAACCCTTCGGGGGTAAAGAGCTACAATGAGCAGTTCTTC. Residues: CASTNPSGVKSYNEQFF.

This chain links TRBV28 with TRBJ1-1; D is unresolved. V lost 6 bases to trimming and J lost 1 base, with 15 bases between them. Germline CDR1 MDHEN, CDR2 SYDVKM. The CDR3 totals 15 residues. The chain's CDR3 is CASSPAHGSNTEAFF. CDR3 sequence (DNA): TGTGCCAGCAGCCCCGCGCACGGCTCGAACACTGAAGCTTTCTTT.

This clone is categorized as medium-sized. This sequence joins TRBV11-2 and TRBJ1-2; D gene uncertain. The CDR3 totals 14 residues. The germline V gene encodes CDR1 SGHAT and CDR2 FQNNGV. The V end was cut by 0 bases, the J end by 4 bases, with 9 bases between. This CDR3 reads CASSLEAAGYGYTF. Written as DNA, the CDR3 is TGTGCCAGCAGCTTAGAGGCTGCTGGCTATGGCTACACCTTC.

Concerning this clone: Relative to the germline gene, one junction end is altered; a read error may explain this. This CDR3 is CASSLASGMNNEQFF. The DNA for the CDR3 is TGTGCTAGCAGCTTAGCTTCGGGGATGAACAATGAGCAGTTCTTC. This chain links TRBV7-7 with TRBJ2-1; perhaps TRBD2 as D (5 bases). Looked up from germline, CDR1 is SSHAT and CDR2 is FNYEAQ (reference sequence). CDR3 length: 15 residues.

The rearrangement joins TRBV9 to TRBJ2-5; D remains unclear. The length of the CDR3 is 14 residues. The germline gives CDR1 SGDLS, CDR2 YYNGEE. The ends were cut back, 0 bases at V and 1 base at J, with 7 bases in the middle. CDR3 protein: CASSVGVGQETQYF. In DNA form, the CDR3 reads TGTGCCAGCAGCGTAGGGGTAGGCCAAGAGACCCAGTACTTC.

This clone was picked up a small number of times. The chain combines TRBV10-3 with TRBJ1-2; D gene uncertain. The CDR3 runs to 15 residues. Per germline, CDR1 ENHRY and CDR2 SYGVKD. Between the trimmed V and J ends, which lost 6 bases and 1 base, there was a span of 15 bases. CDR3 loop: CAIRVGLARNYGYTF. The CDR3 DNA reads as TGTGCCATCAGGGTTGGACTGGCGCGTAACTATGGCTACACCTTC.

The CDR3 sequence is CASSFGGLRGSYNEQFF. The CDR3, as DNA: TGCGCCAGCAGCTTCGGGGGGCTAAGGGGCTCCTACAATGAGCAGTTCTTC. The chain joins TRBV5-1 to TRBJ2-1, with D perhaps TRBD2 (7 bases). V lost 2 bases, J lost 0 bases, and 15 bases lay in between. The germline gives CDR1 SGHRS, CDR2 YFSETQ. This CDR3 region has 17 residues.

The chain joins TRBV15 to TRBJ2-5; TRBD2 aligns across 7 bases. V shed 4 bases, J shed 0 bases, and the junction held 8 bases outside the gene matches. Per germline, CDR1 LNHNV and CDR2 YYDKDF (reference sequence). CDR3 size: 16 residues. The CDR3 bases are TGTGCCACCAGCAAATTCCGTAGCGGGTACCAAGAGACCCAGTACTTC. This gives the protein CATSKFRSGYQETQYF.

This chain joins TRBV6-1 and TRBJ2-7; D remains unclear. CDR1 MNHNS and CDR2 SASEGT come from the germline V gene. Trimming stripped 5 bases from V and 3 bases from J, with 11 bases between. The CDR3 is 13 amino acids. The CDR3 bases are TGTGCCAGCAGTTCCAATCCCAGCTACGAGCAGTACTTC. Translating it yields CASSSNPSYEQYF.

In its sample, this clone was seen once. The chain carries TRBV5-1 and TRBJ2-7; tentative D call: TRBD2 (6 bases). The CDR3 is 15 residues long. Germline V gives CDR1 SGHRS, CDR2 YFSETQ. Trimming stripped 4 bases from V and 2 bases from J, with 16 bases between. The CDR3 sequence: CASSRGSGNAYEQYF. The CDR3 DNA reads TGCGCCAGCAGCCGGGGGAGCGGAAACGCCTACGAGCAGTACTTC.

This CDR3 reads CASSLGLPGEGTYNEQFF. The CDR3 DNA reads as TGTGCCAGCAGCTTAGGATTACCGGGAGAGGGGACCTACAATGAGCAGTTCTTC. The V and J genes are TRBV7-2 and TRBJ2-1; tentative D call: TRBD2 (6 bases). This CDR3 is built from 18 residues. Trimming removed 1 base from V and 2 bases from J, with 18 bases in between. Germline-derived CDR1 and CDR2 are SGHTA and FQGNSA.